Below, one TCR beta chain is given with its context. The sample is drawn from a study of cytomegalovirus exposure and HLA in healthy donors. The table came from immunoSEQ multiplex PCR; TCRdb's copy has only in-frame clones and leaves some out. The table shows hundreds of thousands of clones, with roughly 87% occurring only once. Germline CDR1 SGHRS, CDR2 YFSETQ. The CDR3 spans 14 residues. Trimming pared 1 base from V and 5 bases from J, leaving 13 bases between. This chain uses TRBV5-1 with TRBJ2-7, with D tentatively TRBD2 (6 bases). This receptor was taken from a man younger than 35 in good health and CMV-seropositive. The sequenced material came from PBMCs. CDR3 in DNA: TGCGCCAGCAGCTTGCTCCGGGAGCCGAACGAGCAGTACTTC. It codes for CASSLLREPNEQYF. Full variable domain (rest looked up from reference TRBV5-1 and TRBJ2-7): KAGVTQTPRYLIKTRGQQVTLSCSPISGHRSVSWYQQTPGQGLQFLFEYFSETQRNKGNFPGRFSGRQFSNSRSEMNVSTLELGDSALYLCASSLLREPNEQYFGPGTRLTVT.